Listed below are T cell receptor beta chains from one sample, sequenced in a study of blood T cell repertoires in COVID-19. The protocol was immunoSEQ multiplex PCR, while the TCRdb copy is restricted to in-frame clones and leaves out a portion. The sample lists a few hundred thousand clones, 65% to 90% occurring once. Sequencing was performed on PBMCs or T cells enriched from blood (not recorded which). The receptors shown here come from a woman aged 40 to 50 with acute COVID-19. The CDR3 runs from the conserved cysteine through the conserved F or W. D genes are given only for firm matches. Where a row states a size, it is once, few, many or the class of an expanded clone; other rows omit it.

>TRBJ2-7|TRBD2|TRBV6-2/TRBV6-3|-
CASSPLRTSATYEQYF
TGTGCCAGCAGCCCCCTTAGGACTAGCGCTACCTACGAGCAGTACTTC
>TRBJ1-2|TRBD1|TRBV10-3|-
CAISDQTGGKGYTF
TGTGCCATCAGTGACCAGACAGGGGGCAAAGGCTACACCTTC
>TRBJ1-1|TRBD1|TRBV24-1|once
CATSDGDRAYF
TGTGCCACCAGTGATGGGGACAGGGCTTACTTT
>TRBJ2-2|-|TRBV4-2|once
CASGKLANTGELFF
TGTGCCAGCGGAAAACTAGCTAACACCGGGGAGCTGTTTTTT
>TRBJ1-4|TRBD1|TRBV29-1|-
CSVATTPGTDNNEKLFF
TGCAGCGTTGCCACAACTCCCGGGACAGACAATAATGAAAAACTGTTTTTT
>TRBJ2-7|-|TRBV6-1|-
CASSETRIDWLF
TGTGCCAGCAGTGAAACTCGAATTGACTGGCTCTTC
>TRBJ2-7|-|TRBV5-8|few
CASSLLGLSYEQYF
TGTGCCAGCAGCTTGTTGGGGCTCTCCTACGAGCAGTACTTC
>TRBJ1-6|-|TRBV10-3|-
CAISGTGNNSPLHF
TGTGCCATCAGTGGTACGGGGAATAATTCACCCCTCCACTTT
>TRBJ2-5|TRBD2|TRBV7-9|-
CASSFRGYIGLAGQETQYF
TGTGCCAGCAGCTTTCGGGGCTATATAGGGCTAGCGGGACAAGAGACCCAGTACTTC
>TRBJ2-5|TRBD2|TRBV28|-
CASSTGLAMSGAQYF
TGTGCCAGCAGCACGGGACTAGCAATGTCCGGGGCCCAGTACTTC
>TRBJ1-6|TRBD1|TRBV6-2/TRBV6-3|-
CASSYAGTESSPLHF
TGTGCCAGCAGTTACGCCGGGACAGAAAGCTCACCCCTCCACTTT
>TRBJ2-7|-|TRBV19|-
CASSPVGAALEQYF
TGTGCCAGTAGCCCCGTGGGGGCTGCACTCGAGCAGTACTTC
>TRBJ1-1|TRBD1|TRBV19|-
CASSGQGMNTEAFF
TGTGCCAGTAGCGGACAGGGTATGAACACTGAAGCTTTCTTT
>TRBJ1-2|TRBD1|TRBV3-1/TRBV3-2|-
CASSPGTGRSHYGYTF
TGTGCCAGCAGCCCCGGGACAGGAAGGTCGCACTATGGCTACACCTTC
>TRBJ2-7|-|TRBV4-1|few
CASSQDLGVSYEQYF
TGCGCCAGCAGCCAAGATCTAGGGGTTTCCTACGAGCAGTACTTC
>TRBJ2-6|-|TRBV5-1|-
CASSLGHSSGANVLTF
TGCGCCAGCAGCCTGGGACACTCGTCTGGGGCCAACGTCCTGACTTTC
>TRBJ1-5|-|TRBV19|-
CASRADSSPGSNQPQHF
TGTGCCAGTAGAGCCGACAGTTCCCCTGGGAGCAATCAGCCCCAGCATTTT
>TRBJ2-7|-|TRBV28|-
CASSEQGYEQYF
TGTGCCAGCAGTGAACAGGGATACGAGCAGTACTTC
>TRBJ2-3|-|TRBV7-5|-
CVRSLISSTDTQYF
TGTGTCAGAAGCTTAATCTCTAGCACAGATACGCAGTATTTT
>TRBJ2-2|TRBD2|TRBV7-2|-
CASSLEASGRSGELFF
TGTGCCAGCAGCTTAGAAGCTAGCGGGAGATCCGGGGAGCTGTTTTTT
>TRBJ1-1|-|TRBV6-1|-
CASSEAAGRSTEAFF
TGTGCCAGCAGTGAAGCGGCAGGGAGGAGCACTGAAGCTTTCTTT
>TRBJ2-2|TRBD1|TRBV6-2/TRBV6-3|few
CASSPGRGHTGELFF
TGTGCCAGCAGCCCCGGTAGGGGGCACACCGGGGAGCTGTTTTTT
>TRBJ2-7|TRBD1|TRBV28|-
CASSSPDRASHEQYF
TGTGCCAGCAGTTCCCCCGACAGGGCCTCCCACGAGCAGTACTTC
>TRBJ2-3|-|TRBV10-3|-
CAISERGDKDTQYF
TGTGCCATCAGTGAGAGAGGGGACAAAGATACGCAGTATTTT
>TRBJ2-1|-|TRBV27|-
CASSLWASSSSYNEQFF
TGTGCCAGCAGTTTGTGGGCCAGTTCGAGCTCCTACAATGAGCAGTTCTTC
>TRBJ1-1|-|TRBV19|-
CASSIGQVMNTEAFF
TGTGCCAGTAGTATAGGGCAGGTTATGAACACTGAAGCTTTCTTT
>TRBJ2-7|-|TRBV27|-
CASSRPIGSRPAEQYF
TGTGCCAGCAGCCGCCCTATAGGGAGTAGGCCGGCCGAGCAGTACTTC
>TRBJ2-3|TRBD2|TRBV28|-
CASRKLAGALDTQYF
TGTGCCAGCAGAAAACTAGCGGGAGCGTTAGATACGCAGTATTTT
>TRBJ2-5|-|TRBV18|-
CASSPLRDQETQYF
TGTGCCAGCTCACCTCTACGGGACCAAGAGACCCAGTACTTC
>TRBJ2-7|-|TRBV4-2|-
CASSQPPPTVYEQYF
TGTGCCAGCAGCCAACCCCCTCCGACAGTCTACGAGCAGTACTTC
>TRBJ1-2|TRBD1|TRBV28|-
CASSSRYVRQGQYGYTF
TGTGCCAGCAGTTCCCGATATGTTCGACAGGGTCAGTATGGCTACACCTTC
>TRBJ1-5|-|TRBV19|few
CASKSQGMLPQHF
TGTGCCAGTAAGTCGCAGGGTATGTTGCCCCAGCATTTT
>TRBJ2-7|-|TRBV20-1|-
CSASLGYMSSYEQYF
TGCAGTGCTAGTCTGGGCTACATGAGCTCCTACGAGCAGTACTTC
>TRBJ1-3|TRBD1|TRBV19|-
CASSNRGYSNTIYF
TGTGCCAGTAGTAACAGGGGGTACTCAAACACCATATATTTT
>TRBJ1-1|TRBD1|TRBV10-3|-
CAISESGRQGAEAFF
TGTGCCATCAGTGAGTCAGGGAGGCAGGGGGCTGAAGCTTTCTTT
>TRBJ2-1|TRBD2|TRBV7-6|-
CASSFLAGSEQFF
TGTGCCAGCAGCTTCCTAGCGGGTTCGGAGCAGTTCTTC
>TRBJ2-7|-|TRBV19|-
CASSTGGTPEEQYF
TGTGCCAGTAGTACGGGCGGGACCCCCGAGGAGCAGTACTTC
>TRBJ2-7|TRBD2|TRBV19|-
CASSGLAGASSAEQYF
TGTGCCAGTAGCGGACTAGCGGGAGCCTCAAGCGCCGAGCAGTACTTC
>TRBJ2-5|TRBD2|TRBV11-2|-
CASSLDEREGPETQYF
TGTGCCAGCAGCTTAGATGAGCGGGAGGGCCCAGAGACCCAGTACTTC
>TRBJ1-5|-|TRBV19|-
CASAQYSNQPQHF
TGTGCCAGTGCCCAGTATAGCAATCAGCCCCAGCATTTT
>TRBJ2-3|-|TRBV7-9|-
CASSSAGGTADTQYF
TGTGCCAGCAGCTCCGCAGGGGGGACGGCAGATACGCAGTATTTT
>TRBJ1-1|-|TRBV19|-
CASTTGRNTEAFF
TGTGCCAGTACCACAGGGAGGAACACTGAAGCTTTCTTT
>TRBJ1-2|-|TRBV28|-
CASSSGNYGYTF
TGTGCCAGCAGTTCCGGGAACTATGGCTACACCTTC
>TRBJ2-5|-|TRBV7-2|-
CASSEDRGGTKITQYF
TGTGCCAGCAGCGAGGATCGAGGGGGAACCAAGATTACCCAGTACTTC
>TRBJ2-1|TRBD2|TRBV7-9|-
CASSSSGRLGNEQFF
TGTGCCAGCAGCTCCAGCGGGAGGCTGGGCAATGAGCAGTTCTTC
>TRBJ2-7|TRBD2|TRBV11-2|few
CASSLVGTSGVGEQYF
TGTGCCAGCAGCTTAGTTGGGACTAGCGGGGTTGGGGAGCAGTACTTC
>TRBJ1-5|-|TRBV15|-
CATSSPQGSNQPQHF
TGTGCCACCAGCAGTCCCCAGGGGAGCAATCAGCCCCAGCATTTT
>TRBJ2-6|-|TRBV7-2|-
CASSLVRSGANVLTF
TGTGCCAGCAGCTTAGTACGGTCTGGGGCCAACGTCCTGACTTTC
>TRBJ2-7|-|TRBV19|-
CASSPQGRAYEQYF
TGTGCCAGTAGTCCCCAGGGCAGGGCCTACGAGCAGTACTTC
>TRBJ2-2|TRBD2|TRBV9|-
CASSVGGRPTGELFF
TGTGCCAGCAGCGTAGGCGGGAGGCCCACCGGGGAGCTGTTTTTT